Listed here are 32 T cell receptor beta chains from one sample, sequenced in a study of cytomegalovirus exposure and HLA in healthy donors. The PCR made use of 60 Vbeta and 13 Jbeta primers. Sequencing used immunoSEQ multiplex PCR; TCRdb keeps in-frame clones, though not all of them. The profile covers 150,000 to 200,000 clones, with just over 70% appearing a single time and about 4.7% taken by the ten largest. Sequences were obtained from PBMCs. The receptor set was obtained from a young man in good health and CMV-seropositive.

This clone was observed a handful of times. V gene TRBV5-6 combines with J gene TRBJ2-5, with 8 bases matching TRBD1. CDR1 is SGHDT, CDR2 YYEEEE, per germline. V lost 1 base to trimming and J lost 4 bases; unmatched junction nucleotides: 12. The CDR3 contains 17 residues. The CDR3 spells CASSLLGPGGLGETQYF. The CDR3 DNA sequence: TGTGCCAGCAGCTTGCTGGGGCCAGGGGGCTTAGGAGAGACCCAGTACTTC.

The CDR3 DNA follows: TGTGCCAGCAGGCCCTTACAGGGGGCTTTTGACTATGGCTACACCTTC. Translation gives CASRPLQGAFDYGYTF. The J gene is TRBJ1-2, the V gene TRBV2; the match to TRBD1 covers 9 bases. CDR3 length: 16 amino acids. Trimming at V came to 6 bases and at J to 3 bases, leaving 11 bases not matched to a gene. In germline, CDR1 is SNHLY, CDR2 FYNNEI.

The rearrangement uses TRBV5-1 and TRBJ1-6; weak D call: TRBD1 (5 bases). Between the trimmed V and J ends, which lost 4 bases and 12 bases, there was a span of 20 bases. The CDR3 has 15 residues. Germline CDR1 reads SGHRS; CDR2 reads YFSETQ. CDR3 coding DNA: TGCGCCAGCAGCCCGGGGGACCGACAGACCCTACCCCTCCACTTT. It yields the protein CASSPGDRQTLPLHF.

V and J are TRBV7-2 and TRBJ2-2; TRBD2 aligns across 13 bases. V was clipped by 4 bases and J by 4 bases; unmatched bases: 0. This CDR3 is built from 15 residues. The V gene's germline CDR1 is SGHTA and CDR2 FQGNSA. The CDR3 DNA follows: TGTGCCAGCAGCTGGACTAGCGGGGGCACCGGGGAGCTGTTTTTT. Its translation: CASSWTSGGTGELFF. Using reference TRBV7-2 and TRBJ2-2 for the parts outside the CDR3, the full variable domain is GAGVSQSPSNKVTEKGKDVELRCDPISGHTALYWYRQSLGQGLEFLIYFQGNSAPDKSGLPSDRFSAERTGGSVSTLTIQRTQQEDSAVYLCASSWTSGGTGELFFGEGSRLTVL.

CDR3 protein: CASSAPGQQARPQHF. CDR3 nucleotides: TGTGCCAGCAGTGCACCGGGACAGCAGGCTAGGCCCCAGCATTTT. V and J are TRBV6-1 and TRBJ1-5; 7 bases match TRBD1. This CDR3 has 15 residues. Unmatched junction bases numbered 12, after V lost 4 bases and J lost 9 bases. Germline CDR1 MNHNS, CDR2 SASEGT.

Only a few counts were recorded for this clone. The V gene is TRBV11-1, the J gene TRBJ2-7, with TRBD2 matching over 11 bases. Unmatched junction bases numbered 5, after V lost 5 bases and J lost 5 bases. The CDR3 runs to 14 residues. Germline loops: CDR1 SGHAT, CDR2 FQDESV (reference sequence). The CDR3 region has the DNA TGTGCCAGCAGCCGTAGCGGGGGGGCCAACGAGCAGTACGTC. It specifies CASSRSGGANEQYV.

The chain combines TRBV2 with TRBJ1-1; a weak D match, TRBD1 (5 bases). V gave up 8 bases and J gave up 5 bases, with 18 bases separating them. Germline lookup yields CDR1 SNHLY and CDR2 FYNNEI. This CDR3 is built from 14 residues. CDR3 coding DNA: TGTGCCAGCCTCTCCGGGGGACTACGGACTGAAGCTTTCTTT. Amino acids: CASLSGGLRTEAFF. The full variable domain, with the rest looked up from reference TRBV2 and TRBJ1-1, is EPEVTQTPSHQVTQMGQEVILRCVPISNHLYFYWYRQILGQKVEFLVSFYNNEISEKSEIFDDQFSVERPDGSNFTLKIRSTKLEDSAMYFCASLSGGLRTEAFFGQGTRLTVV.

The V gene is TRBV2, the J gene TRBJ1-3, with D uncertain. CDR3 length equals 12 residues. Germline values: CDR1 SNHLY, CDR2 FYNNEI. The germline V and J ends were trimmed by 2 bases and 4 bases, with 3 bases remaining between them. The CDR3 loop is CASSESGNTIYF. CDR3 DNA: TGTGCCAGCAGTGAAAGCGGAAACACCATATATTTT.

The chain is built from TRBV7-3 and TRBJ1-2; TRBD1 matches at 7 bases. Unmatched junction bases numbered 6, after V lost 5 bases and J lost 6 bases. The germline V gene has CDR1 SGHTA and CDR2 FQGTGA. CDR3 length: 13 residues. The CDR3 DNA sequence: TGTGCCAGCAGCCCCGGACAGGTCCATGGCTACACCTTC. Translated, it gives CASSPGQVHGYTF.

The chain combines TRBV7-9 with TRBJ2-1; TRBD2 aligns across 9 bases. Germline trimming cut 5 bases from V and 5 bases from J; bases unmatched to any gene: 7. The germline V gene has CDR1 SEHNR and CDR2 FQNEAQ (reference sequence). The CDR3 extends over 15 amino acids. CDR3 protein: CASSPSGLANNEQFF. The CDR3 region has the DNA TGTGCCAGCAGCCCGAGCGGACTAGCGAACAATGAGCAGTTCTTC.

This chain connects TRBV6-5 to TRBJ1-1, with D possibly being TRBD1 (6 bases). This CDR3 has 15 residues. With 0 bases removed from V and 3 bases from J, the gap between germline ends came to 11 bases. Germline V gives CDR1 MNHEY, CDR2 SVGAGI. The chain's CDR3 is CASSYSTRGYTEAFF. In DNA, the CDR3 is TGTGCCAGCAGTTACTCGACCAGGGGTTACACTGAAGCTTTCTTT.

The V and J genes are TRBV5-1 and TRBJ1-3; D unresolved. CDR1 SGHRS and CDR2 YFSETQ come from the germline V gene. CDR3 size: 15 residues. The V and J ends lost 4 bases and 0 bases respectively, with 11 bases between them. The CDR3 sequence: CASSPGTLSGNTIYF. The CDR3 nucleotides read TGCGCCAGCAGCCCTGGCACCCTCTCTGGAAACACCATATATTTT.

The chain carries TRBV19 and TRBJ1-1, with D unclear. With 5 bases removed from V and 1 base from J, the gap between germline ends came to 8 bases. Germline V gene data show CDR1 as LNHDA and CDR2 as SQIVND (reference sequence). This CDR3 comprises 13 residues. This chain's CDR3 is CASSLPGNTEAFF. DNA for the CDR3: TGTGCCAGTAGTCTGCCCGGGAACACTGAAGCTTTCTTT.

This chain joins TRBV28 and TRBJ1-4; D ambiguous. V was clipped by 4 bases and J by 5 bases, with 5 bases between them. The CDR3 is made up of 12 amino acids. Germline V gene data show CDR1 as MDHEN and CDR2 as SYDVKM. The CDR3 protein is CASSSNNEKLFF. The CDR3 DNA follows: TGTGCCAGCAGTTCTAACAATGAAAAACTGTTTTTT. Variable domain in full (rest from reference TRBV28 and TRBJ1-4): DVKVTQSSRYLVKRTGEKVFLECVQDMDHENMFWYRQDPGLGLRLIYFSYDVKMKEKGDIPEGYSVSREKKERFSLILESASTNQTSMYLCASSSNNEKLFFGSGTQLSVL.

Here the CDR3 reads CASSSLDRANTEAFF. DNA of the CDR3: TGTGCCAGCAGCTCCCTCGACAGGGCAAACACTGAAGCTTTCTTT. V and J are TRBV27 and TRBJ1-1; TRBD1 agrees at 7 bases. The CDR3 covers 15 residues. Germline CDR1 MNHEY, CDR2 SMNVEV (reference sequence). The V segment lost 6 bases and the J segment 2 bases; nucleotides outside the gene matches: 9.

V and J are TRBV7-2 and TRBJ1-5, with 7 bases lining up with TRBD1. This CDR3 has 14 amino acids. V shed 5 bases, J shed 4 bases, and the junction held 5 bases outside the gene matches. The germline gives CDR1 SGHTA, CDR2 FQGNSA. This CDR3 is CASSILQGNQPQHF. The CDR3 DNA sequence: TGTGCCAGCAGCATTTTACAGGGGAATCAGCCCCAGCATTTT.

This clone has a handful of counts. This chain uses TRBV2 with TRBJ2-3; perhaps TRBD2 as D (6 bases). Trimming took off 3 bases at V and 10 bases at J, with 17 bases between the two ends. Looked up from germline, CDR1 is SNHLY and CDR2 is FYNNEI. The CDR3 totals 14 residues. The CDR3 spells CASSDDPGEVAQYF. The CDR3 DNA is TGTGCCAGCAGTGACGACCCCGGGGAGGTGGCGCAGTATTTT.

This clone has only a few counts. The chain is built from TRBV19 and TRBJ1-4; tentatively, D is TRBD1 (6 bases). CDR1 is LNHDA and CDR2 is SQIVND in the germline V gene (reference sequence). This CDR3 has 16 residues. V lost 4 bases, J lost 5 bases, and 17 bases lay in between. CDR3 protein: CASSNRADSANEKLFF. As DNA, the CDR3 is TGTGCCAGTAGTAATCGAGCGGACAGCGCAAATGAAAAACTGTTTTTT.

The V gene is TRBV4-2, the J gene TRBJ2-1; D may be TRBD2 (6 bases). The CDR3 is 13 residues long. The germline V and J ends were trimmed by 1 base and 7 bases, with 8 bases remaining between them. Germline V gene sequence: CDR1 LGHNA, CDR2 YNFKEQ. CDR3: CASSQVGGNEQFF. The CDR3 bases are TGTGCCAGCAGCCAAGTCGGAGGGAATGAGCAGTTCTTC.

For this clone: Different DNA sequences within this sample yield the same CDR3. CDR3 nucleotide sequence: TGTGCCAGCAGCCCGGGGGGGAACACTGAAGCTTTCTTT. Translating it yields CASSPGGNTEAFF. The genes are TRBV7-9 and TRBJ1-1; perhaps TRBD1 as D (5 bases). V was pared by 5 bases and J by 1 base, with 8 bases between. This CDR3 has 13 residues. CDR1 is SEHNR, CDR2 FQNEAQ, per germline (reference sequence).

The V call is TRBV6-5, the J call TRBJ1-2; D uncertain. CDR1 and CDR2 from the germline V gene are MNHEY and SVGAGI. Trimming shortened V by 7 bases and J by 8 bases, and 17 bases separated the two germline ends. The CDR3 is made up of 13 amino acids. The CDR3 DNA reads TGTGCCAGCACCCCTCTGAGGGAAGGCGGCTACACCTTC. This encodes CASTPLREGGYTF.

This chain uses TRBV6-4 with TRBJ1-6, with unresolved D. The CDR3 sequence is 15 residues long. Per germline, CDR1 MRHNA and CDR2 SNTAGT. Between the trimmed V and J ends, which lost 5 bases and 9 bases, there was a span of 17 bases. Here the CDR3 reads CASSPEAGLGSPLHF. CDR3 coding DNA: TGTGCCAGCAGTCCGGAAGCGGGTCTGGGTTCACCCCTCCACTTT.

This chain uses TRBV4-2 with TRBJ2-2; D remains unclear. The ends were cut back, 3 bases at V and 5 bases at J, with 7 bases in the middle. This CDR3 region has 13 residues. Looked up from germline, CDR1 is LGHNA and CDR2 is YNFKEQ. DNA for the CDR3: TGTGCCAGCAGCCAGAGTGAGACCGGGGAGCTGTTTTTT. As protein: CASSQSETGELFF.

This clone has more than one count but fewer than ten. This chain links TRBV30 with TRBJ1-1; no reliable D call. Germline V CDR1 and CDR2: GTSNPN, SVGIG (reference sequence). The V and J ends lost 2 bases and 10 bases respectively, with 14 bases between them. This CDR3 is 12 amino acids long. As DNA, the CDR3 is TGTGCCTGGAGTAGAGGCCGGGGTAGAGCTTTCTTT. It is translated as CAWSRGRGRAFF.

This rearrangement joins TRBV7-9 to TRBJ1-1, with D tentatively TRBD1 (5 bases). The germline CDR1 and CDR2 sequences are SEHNR and FQNEAQ (reference sequence). The CDR3 runs 14 residues. V lost 1 base and J lost 3, with 9 bases in between. The CDR3 reads CASSLEGRHTEAFF. For the CDR3, the DNA is TGTGCCAGCAGCTTAGAGGGGCGGCACACTGAAGCTTTCTTT.

V usage is TRBV9 and J usage is TRBJ1-4; tentatively, D is TRBD1 (5 bases). The germline V and J ends were trimmed by 4 bases and 6 bases, with 7 bases remaining between them. The germline CDR1 and CDR2 sequences are SGDLS and YYNGEE. The CDR3 runs 12 residues. CDR3 coding DNA: TGTGCCAGCAGCCTGACAGATGAAAAACTGTTTTTT. Translation: CASSLTDEKLFF.

V and J are TRBV27 and TRBJ2-6, with D unclear. V was cut by 5 bases and J by 4 bases, with 9 bases left in between. The CDR3 sequence is 14 residues long. Germline-derived CDR1 and CDR2 are MNHEY and SMNVEV (reference sequence). CDR3: CASSISTGANVLTF. In nucleotides, the CDR3 is TGTGCCAGCAGTATTTCGACAGGGGCCAACGTCCTGACTTTC.

The rearrangement links TRBV5-6 to TRBJ1-2, with 7 bases lining up with TRBD1. With 4 bases clipped from V and 2 bases from J, the junction kept 11 bases outside the gene matches. This CDR3 has 16 amino acids. Germline-derived CDR1 and CDR2 are SGHDT and YYEEEE. The CDR3 DNA is TGTGCCAGCAGCGGGGACAGATATCAGGGGAACTATGGCTACACCTTC. It translates to CASSGDRYQGNYGYTF.

The chain employs TRBV27 and TRBJ1-1, with D possibly being TRBD1 (6 bases). Deletions cut 7 bases from V and 6 bases from J, with 15 bases between. Germline CDR1 MNHEY, CDR2 SMNVEV (reference sequence). This CDR3 spans 13 amino acids. CDR3 loop: CASTAGAGAEAFF. DNA for the CDR3: TGTGCCAGCACGGCAGGGGCGGGGGCTGAAGCTTTCTTT.

J is TRBJ1-5 and V is TRBV7-9; D might be TRBD1 (5 bases). Germline V gene sequence: CDR1 SEHNR, CDR2 FQNEAQ (reference sequence). The germline V and J ends were trimmed by 0 bases and 0 bases, with 9 bases remaining between them. CDR3 length equals 16 residues. The CDR3 bases are TGTGCCAGCAGCTTAGCGGGAGGGGATAGCAATCAGCCCCAGCATTTT. Its translation: CASSLAGGDSNQPQHF.

The V call is TRBV7-9, the J call TRBJ1-5; 10 bases line up with TRBD1. J was trimmed by 5 bases and V by 3 bases; bases with no gene match: 13. The CDR3 covers 18 residues. Germline V gene lookup returns CDR1 SEHNR and CDR2 FQNEAQ (reference sequence). This CDR3 reads CASSFSDRGTEGDQPQHF. The CDR3 DNA sequence: TGTGCCAGCAGCTTTTCGGACAGGGGGACGGAAGGCGATCAGCCCCAGCATTTT.

The chain combines TRBV29-1 with TRBJ2-2, with D possibly being TRBD1 (5 bases). Between the trimmed V and J ends, which lost 4 bases and 3 bases, there was a span of 9 bases. CDR3 length equals 13 residues. Looked up from germline, CDR1 is SQVTM and CDR2 is ANQGSEA. The CDR3: CSVGQSYTGELFF. CDR3 bases: TGCAGCGTTGGACAGTCCTACACCGGGGAGCTGTTTTTT.